This section outlines one TCR beta chain sequence together with its context. Its antigen is unknown. No base quality values were provided; no much bigger clone lies one nucleotide off. Using the deep immunoSEQ assay, multiplex PCR amplified TCR CDR3 regions from genomic DNA. Extracted genomic DNA from each cell subset was distributed evenly across all wells of several immunoSEQ 96-well plates, and each plate was treated as a replicate. For sorted subsets, each replicate PCR was loaded with about 0.2 ug genomic DNA, equivalent to roughly 30,000 T cell genomes. Purified libraries were measured with a Qubit 3.0 fluorometer, size-checked on a Bioanalyzer 2100, and measured again with the KAPA Library Quantification kit. A separate single-read 150-cycle Illumina NextSeq 550 flow cell was used to sequence each immunoSEQ 96-well plate. On the study's bioinformatics: The immunoSEQ output contained only junctional sequences without quality scores, so filtering could not match that applied to full-length reads. To assign V/J genes and CDR3, sequences were annotated using PyIR, a Python wrapper for IgBLAST v1.9, with IMGT germline references. Reads with weak V/J assignments (E-value above 1e-6), missing CDR3, stop codons, out-of-frame junctions, or ambiguous translated residues were removed. A V3J clonotype was defined by an identical inferred V gene, J gene, and CDR3 amino acid sequence. Percentage overlap between repertoires was calculated by dividing the number of shared unique clonotypes by the size of the smaller repertoire. Three approaches were used to assess repertoire richness: RTK rarefaction, the Chao1 estimator, and Recon v2.1 estimates of unobserved clonotypes. For all TCRbeta clonotypes obtained by the gDNA method from several donors, generation probabilities were computed with OLGA. TCRdb mirrors the immuneACCESS table, restricted to in-frame sequences. Some clones are absent from its copies; in checked studies, under half trace to an unresolved V gene, and the reason for the others is unknown. The DNA gave D and trimming, while V, J and clone size come from that table. This sample holds about 2.4 million clones; 80% to 95% were observed only once. About 0.39% of the sample comes from the top ten.

The data belong to a study of shared clonotypes between healthy human individuals (dated by TCRdb to 2018 to 2021). With regard to the full study: The cohort included a few men and two women between 18 and 49 years of age. Different laboratories and diverse techniques were used to prepare libraries and sequence TCR repertoires, to increase sequencing depth and limit assay-specific biases. Per donor, three plates each were used for CD4 naive and CD4 memory, two for CD8 naive, and one for CD8 memory. To estimate repertoire size and how much clonotypes are shared between individuals, the study performed deep sequencing of blood TCR repertoires from a handful of healthy adults. Leukapheresis yielded between about 0.94 and 9.5 billion PBMCs per donor.

V is cut by 7 bases and J by 7 bases, and the space between the germline ends is 14 bases. CDR1 and CDR2, looked up from the germline V gene, are SGHRS and YFSETQ. The CDR3 contains 13 residues, cysteine and phenylalanine counted. Only the CDR3 region is kept as DNA, spanning 39 bases read in frame from base 1. Healthy HIV-negative adults with no recently reported acute infections or vaccinations were included as donors. Every donor was a Caucasian adult residing in Nashville, Tennessee, USA. CD4+ T cells were enriched through magnetic negative selection, after which naive cells were positively selected on CD45RA and the remaining negative fraction served as the memory subset. After blood collection by leukapheresis, PBMCs were isolated using Ficoll-Histopaque density gradient centrifugation and then cryopreserved in the vapor phase of liquid nitrogen. Purity and quantity of every magnetically sorted T cell population were checked by analytical flow cytometry. Each sorted fraction had its genomic DNA isolated and then quantified by UV absorbance on a Nanodrop 2000c.

Results the study describes overall, beyond this receptor: Higher generation probabilities were observed for clonotypes shared by all four sorted-subset donors than for non-shared clonotypes. Around 5% of naive CD4, roughly 3.5% of naive CD8, 2.3% of memory CD4, and about 0.4% of memory CD8 clonotypes were shared across several donors. The small number of donors limited the genetic and exposure-history diversity represented. Incomplete sequencing was indicated by rarefaction of sorted-subset datasets, despite the large sequencing depth. Naive subsets generally had larger estimated clonotype richness than memory subsets did. Based on pairwise subsampling, the degree of clonotype sharing among donors was expected to be affected by sequencing depth. Only blood was sampled, and tissue TCR repertoires likely differ from those in blood.

What was sequenced was naive CD4+ T cells from PBMCs. The cell subset or site label for this specimen denotes: CD45RA+ positively selected. The sequence was obtained from a man aged 18 to 29 in good health. Some clones in this sample may be carry-over from other donors' samples. The rearranged chain carries TRBV5-1 and TRBJ2-2, with a tentative D gene TRBD2 over 5 matching bases. The CDR3 reads as follows: CASGPSGIGELFF. The sequenced DNA: TGCGCCAGCGGCCCTTCGGGAATCGGGGAGCTGTTTTTT.